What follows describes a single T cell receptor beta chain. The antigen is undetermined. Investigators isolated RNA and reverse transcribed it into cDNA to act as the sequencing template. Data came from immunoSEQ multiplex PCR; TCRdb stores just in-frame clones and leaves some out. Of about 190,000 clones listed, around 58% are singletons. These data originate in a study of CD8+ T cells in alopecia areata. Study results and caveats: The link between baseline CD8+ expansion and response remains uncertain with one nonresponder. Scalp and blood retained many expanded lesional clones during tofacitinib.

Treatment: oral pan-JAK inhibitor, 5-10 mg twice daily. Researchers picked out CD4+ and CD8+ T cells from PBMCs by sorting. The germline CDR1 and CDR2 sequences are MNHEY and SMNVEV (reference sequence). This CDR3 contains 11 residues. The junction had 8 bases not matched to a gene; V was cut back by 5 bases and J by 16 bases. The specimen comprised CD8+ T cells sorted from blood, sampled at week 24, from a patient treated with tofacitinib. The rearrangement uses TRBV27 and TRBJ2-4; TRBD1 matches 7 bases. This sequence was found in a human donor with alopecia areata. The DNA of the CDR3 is TGTGCCAGCAGTCGAGGACAGGCCCTATACTTC. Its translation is CASSRGQALYF.